This section outlines one T cell receptor (beta chain) sequence together with its context. Its antigen remains unknown. Sequenced by immunoSEQ multiplex PCR; TCRdb stores in-frame clones only, minus some. The table records approximately 100,000 clones, 70% to 90% of them present only once. The CDR3 is 14 residues long. The V end was cut by 6 bases, the J end by 6 bases, with 18 bases between. Germline V gene data show CDR1 as SGHTA and CDR2 as FQGTGA. This sample was included in a study of T cell responses to AZD1222 COVID-19 vaccine. General study points: Scientists sampled the repertoires only once the peak T cell response had passed.

The sequence was obtained from an adult who received the AZD1222 COVID-19 vaccine. The sample consisted of peripheral blood, taken 28 days after the second AZD1222 dose. The chain links TRBV7-3 to TRBJ2-7, with a possible D match to TRBD1 (5 bases). The CDR3 is CASSPQAGSFEQYF. The CDR3, as DNA: TGTGCCAGCAGTCCACAGGCAGGGTCATTCGAGCAGTACTTC.